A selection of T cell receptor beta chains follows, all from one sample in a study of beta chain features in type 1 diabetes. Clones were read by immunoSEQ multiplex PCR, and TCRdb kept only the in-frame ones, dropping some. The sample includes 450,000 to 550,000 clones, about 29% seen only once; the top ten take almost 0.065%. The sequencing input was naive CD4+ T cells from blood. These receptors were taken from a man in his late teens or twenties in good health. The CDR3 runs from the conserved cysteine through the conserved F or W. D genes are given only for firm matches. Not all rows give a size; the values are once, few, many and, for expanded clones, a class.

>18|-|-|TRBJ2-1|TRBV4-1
CASSPSLLVLKSYNEQFF
TGCGCCAGCAGCCCGTCCCTCCTAGTTCTAAAATCCTACAATGAGCAGTTCTTC
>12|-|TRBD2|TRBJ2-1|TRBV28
CAAGGLHNEQFF
TGTGCGGCGGGGGGACTCCACAATGAGCAGTTCTTC
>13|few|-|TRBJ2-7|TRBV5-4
CASSFPASYEQYF
TGTGCCAGCAGCTTCCCAGCCTCCTACGAGCAGTACTTC
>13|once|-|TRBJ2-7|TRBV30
CAWSGLRGGEQYF
TGTGCCTGGAGTGGGCTCCGGGGTGGGGAGCAGTACTTC
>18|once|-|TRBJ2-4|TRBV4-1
CASSQHPGGKEAKNIQYF
TGCGCCAGCAGCCAACATCCCGGGGGTAAAGAAGCCAAAAACATTCAGTACTTC
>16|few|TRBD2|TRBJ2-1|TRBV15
CATSPRGGGGYNEQFF
TGTGCCACCAGCCCCCGGGGGGGCGGGGGTTACAATGAGCAGTTCTTC
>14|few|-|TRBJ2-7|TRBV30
CAWSSPHPSYEQYF
TGTGCCTGGAGTTCTCCCCACCCCTCCTACGAGCAGTACTTC
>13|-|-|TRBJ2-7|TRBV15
CATSRVARYEQYF
TGTGCCACCAGCAGAGTTGCGCGGTACGAGCAGTACTTC
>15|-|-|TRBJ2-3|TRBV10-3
CAIRQAEKGTDTQYF
TGTGCCATCAGGCAAGCGGAGAAGGGGACAGATACGCAGTATTTT
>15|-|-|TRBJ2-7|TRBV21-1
CASLPKRQSSYEQYF
TGTGCCAGTCTCCCGAAGCGGCAGAGCTCCTACGAGCAGTACTTC
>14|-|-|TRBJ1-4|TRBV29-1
CSVGQAPTNEKLFF
TGCAGCGTTGGACAGGCGCCCACTAATGAAAAACTGTTTTTT